These 27 T cell receptor beta chains originate from one sample sequenced in a study of blood T cell repertoires in COVID-19. Sequenced by immunoSEQ multiplex PCR; TCRdb stores in-frame clones only, minus some. The sample yields 35,000 to 45,000 clones, around 90% seen once. The sample consisted of peripheral blood. Every receptor here comes from a man over 45 with active COVID-19.

The J gene is TRBJ1-6, the V gene TRBV6-5; 9 bases agree with TRBD1. The CDR3 is 13 residues long. From germline, CDR1 is MNHEY and CDR2 SVGAGI. Trimming at V came to 10 bases and at J to 7 bases, leaving 5 bases not matched to a gene. The CDR3 spells CATTGGSNSPLHF. Written as DNA, the CDR3 is TGTGCCACGACAGGGGGTTCAAATTCACCCCTCCACTTT.

The chain couples TRBV19 to TRBJ2-6, with D hard to call. This CDR3 contains 17 residues. Per the germline V gene, CDR1 is LNHDA and CDR2 is SQIVND (reference sequence). Between the trimmed V and J ends, which lost 6 bases and 4 bases, there was a span of 19 bases. In DNA, the CDR3 is TGTGCCAGTAGGTTTCCTATGTCTAGTGAGGGGGCCAACGTCCTGACTTTC. Translation: CASRFPMSSEGANVLTF.

The chain has TRBV10-3 and TRBJ1-1; 7 bases are shared with TRBD1. Germline-derived CDR1 and CDR2 are ENHRY and SYGVKD. The trim removed 6 bases at V and 1 base at J, leaving 5 bases unmatched. The CDR3 runs to 14 residues. The CDR3 DNA sequence: TGTGCCATCAGCGACAGGGCGGCGAACACTGAAGCTTTCTTT. Translated: CAISDRAANTEAFF.

The chain carries TRBV30 and TRBJ1-1; perhaps TRBD1 as D (5 bases). Germline CDR1 reads GTSNPN; CDR2 reads SVGIG (reference sequence). The CDR3 covers 12 residues. The V end was cut by 3 bases, the J end by 5 bases, with 10 bases between. CDR3 in amino acids: CAWSVGGTEAFF. CDR3 sequence (DNA): TGTGCCTGGAGCGTGGGGGGGACTGAAGCTTTCTTT.

The chain combines TRBV7-2 with TRBJ1-1; D unresolved. CDR1 is SGHTA, CDR2 FQGNSA, per germline. Trimming cost V 8 bases and J 4 bases, with 17 bases left between them. CDR3 size: 14 residues. This CDR3 reads CASSSAGSRTEAFF. The CDR3 nucleotides are TGTGCCAGCTCCTCCGCGGGGTCCCGCACTGAAGCTTTCTTT. Complete variable domain (other parts from reference TRBV7-2 and TRBJ1-1): GAGVSQSPSNKVTEKGKDVELRCDPISGHTALYWYRQSLGQGLEFLIYFQGNSAPDKSGLPSDRFSAERTGGSVSTLTIQRTQQEDSAVYLCASSSAGSRTEAFFGQGTRLTVV.

The chain carries TRBV7-9 and TRBJ2-5, with TRBD1 matching over 8 bases. J gave up 5 bases and V 7 bases, and 12 bases lay outside the gene matches. The CDR3 is made up of 15 amino acids. Germline lookup yields CDR1 SEHNR and CDR2 FQNEAQ (reference sequence). The CDR3 bases are TGTGCCAGCACGGAGGGGACAGGATTATTGGAGACCCAGTACTTC. Residues: CASTEGTGLLETQYF. Supplemented by reference TRBV7-9 and TRBJ2-5, the full variable domain reads DTGVSQNPRHKITKRGQNVTFRCDPISEHNRLYWYRQTLGQGPEFLTYFQNEAQLEKSRLLSDRFSAERPKGSFSTLEIQRTEQGDSAMYLCASTEGTGLLETQYFGPGTRLLVL.

The gene calls are TRBV27 and TRBJ1-5, with TRBD1 matching over 9 bases. V was pared by 6 bases and J by 2 bases, with 5 bases of the junction left unmatched. CDR1 is MNHEY, CDR2 SMNVEV, per germline (reference sequence). This CDR3 region has 15 residues. The CDR3 region has the DNA TGTGCCAGCAGGCGGACAGGGGACGGCAATCAGCCCCAGCATTTT. This translates into CASRRTGDGNQPQHF.

The chain links TRBV6-4 to TRBJ2-2; the D gene is possibly TRBD1 (5 bases). The V gene lost 3 bases and the J gene lost 4 bases, with 9 bases spanning the gap. CDR3 length: 14 residues. Germline CDR1 and CDR2: MRHNA and SNTAGT. The CDR3 DNA sequence: TGTGCCAGCAGTGAAGGGGAAACCACCGGGGAGCTGTTTTTT. Translating it yields CASSEGETTGELFF.

The chain joins TRBV2 to TRBJ2-1, with D perhaps matching TRBD1 (6 bases). Per germline, CDR1 SNHLY and CDR2 FYNNEI. CDR3 length: 15 residues. The V end lost 4 bases, the J end lost 4 bases, and 14 bases lay between the germline ends. CDR3 amino acids: CASSVTQGVYNEQFF. In DNA form, the CDR3 reads TGTGCCAGCAGTGTAACACAGGGAGTTTACAATGAGCAGTTCTTC.

This rearrangement joins TRBV5-1 to TRBJ2-3; 9 nucleotides align to TRBD1. V lost 3 bases, J lost 2 bases, and 4 bases stayed unmatched. The CDR3 is made up of 15 amino acids. Germline values: CDR1 SGHRS, CDR2 YFSETQ. The CDR3 loop is CASSSTGGLTDTQYF. CDR3 nucleotides: TGCGCCAGCAGCTCTACAGGGGGCCTCACAGATACGCAGTATTTT.

The chain has TRBV7-3 and TRBJ2-3; D perhaps matches TRBD2 (7 bases). Germline loops: CDR1 SGHTA, CDR2 FQGTGA. The CDR3 has 15 residues. V was cut by 0 bases and J by 5 bases, with 12 bases left in between. CDR3 nucleotide sequence: TGTGCCAGCAGCTTAACCGGGGGGCGGGTAGATACGCAGTATTTT. Protein: CASSLTGGRVDTQYF.

V usage is TRBV6-1 and J usage is TRBJ1-5; weak D call: TRBD1 (5 bases). Looked up from germline, CDR1 is MNHNS and CDR2 is SASEGT. This CDR3 is 15 amino acids long. Trimming left V 1 base short and J 6 bases short, with 13 bases between. The CDR3 loop reads CASSEVLQVGQPQHF. The CDR3 DNA reads as TGTGCCAGCAGTGAAGTACTACAGGTCGGTCAGCCCCAGCATTTT.

The chain is built from TRBV11-2 and TRBJ1-2; no clear D gene. CDR3 length equals 11 residues. Trimming shortened V by 6 bases and J by 11 bases, and 13 bases separated the two germline ends. The germline V gene has CDR1 SGHAT and CDR2 FQNNGV. CDR3 nucleotides: TGTGCCAGCAGTCCCGGAGGAACGTACACCTTC. Residues: CASSPGGTYTF. The full variable domain, with the rest looked up from reference TRBV11-2 and TRBJ1-2, is EAGVAQSPRYKIIEKRQSVAFWCNPISGHATLYWYQQILGQGPKLLIQFQNNGVVDDSQLPKDRFSAERLKGVDSTLKIQPAKLEDSAVYLCASSPGGTYTFGSGTRLTVV.

The V and J genes are TRBV25-1 and TRBJ1-2; D remains unclear. CDR3 length: 12 residues. CDR1 MGHDK and CDR2 SYGVNS come from the germline V gene. Trimming stripped 0 bases from V and 7 bases from J, with 6 bases between. The CDR3 coding sequence is TGTGCCAGCAGTGAATATATCGGTGGCTACACCTTC. It translates to CASSEYIGGYTF.

V gene TRBV6-1 combines with J gene TRBJ2-7; 7 bases map to TRBD2. The CDR3 length is 15 residues. Losses at the gene ends were 2 bases for V and 0 bases for J; bases not matched to a gene: 4. Germline CDR1 reads MNHNS; CDR2 reads SASEGT. The chain's CDR3 is CASSEFGGGSYEQYF. The CDR3 nucleotides are TGTGCCAGCAGTGAATTTGGGGGGGGCTCCTACGAGCAGTACTTC.

As for this clone: In the same sample, other DNA sequences code for this CDR3. The chain carries TRBV6-5 and TRBJ2-7, with unresolved D. CDR3 length: 11 amino acids. Germline CDR1 reads MNHEY; CDR2 reads SVGAGI. The V gene lost 6 bases and the J gene lost 6 bases, with 9 bases spanning the gap. CDR3 coding DNA: TGTGCCAGCAGCCTTAGAGGCGAGCAGTACTTC. This codes for CASSLRGEQYF.

V is TRBV11-2 and J is TRBJ2-7, with D possibly matching TRBD1 (6 bases). Germline lookup yields CDR1 SGHAT and CDR2 FQNNGV. This CDR3 has 17 residues. V was clipped by 1 base and J by 4 bases, with 20 bases between them. The CDR3 region is CASSLGQVKSLGYEQYF. CDR3 nucleotides: TGTGCCAGCAGCTTAGGACAGGTCAAGAGTTTGGGGTACGAGCAGTACTTC.

The chain combines TRBV6-2 or TRBV6-3 with TRBJ2-3, with D tentatively TRBD2 (6 bases). CDR1 is MNHEY, CDR2 SVGEGT, per germline. V was shortened by 4 bases and J by 6 bases, with 23 bases between the two germline ends. CDR3 length: 17 amino acids. CDR3 nucleotides: TGTGCCAGCAGTTGGCCTAGCGCGGGTCTCGTCGTCGATACGCAGTATTTT. Translation gives CASSWPSAGLVVDTQYF.

In DNA, the CDR3 is TGTGCCAGCAGCCCTTACACCCCAGGGCCCACGGTCAAAAACATTCAGTACTTC. This gives the protein CASSPYTPGPTVKNIQYF. V usage is TRBV6-2 or TRBV6-3 and J usage is TRBJ2-4; D possibly corresponds to TRBD1 (5 bases). This CDR3 has 18 residues. Germline CDR1 MNHEY, CDR2 SVGEGT. Trimming pared 6 bases from V and 3 bases from J, leaving 24 bases between.

In DNA, the CDR3 is TGTGCCAGCTCATTTTATAGCGGGCCGGCAGGAGATACGCAGTATTTT. Translating gives CASSFYSGPAGDTQYF. V is TRBV18 and J is TRBJ2-3; 7 nucleotides align to TRBD2. The CDR3 covers 16 residues. Per the germline V gene, CDR1 is KGHSH and CDR2 is LQKENI. Unmatched junction bases numbered 13, after V lost 5 bases and J lost 5 bases.

The rearrangement links TRBV4-1 to TRBJ2-7; a possible D gene is TRBD2 (6 bases). The CDR3 extends over 16 amino acids. Germline-derived CDR1 and CDR2 are MGHRA and YSYEKL. Trimming removed 0 bases at V and 2 bases at J, with 14 bases between. The CDR3 nucleotides read TGCGCCAGCAGCCAAGATAGCGGCCTTGGCCCCTACGAGCAGTACTTC. It yields the protein CASSQDSGLGPYEQYF.

V gene TRBV28 combines with J gene TRBJ1-5; no reliable D call. The ends were cut back, 8 bases at V and 7 bases at J, with 12 bases in the middle. Per germline, CDR1 MDHEN and CDR2 SYDVKM. The CDR3 totals 12 residues. DNA for the CDR3: TGTGCCAGCTGTAGTGCCACGCAGCCCCAGCATTTT. This translates into CASCSATQPQHF. The full variable domain, in which reference TRBV28 and TRBJ1-5 provide the parts outside the CDR3, is DVKVTQSSRYLVKRTGEKVFLECVQDMDHENMFWYRQDPGLGLRLIYFSYDVKMKEKGDIPEGYSVSREKKERFSLILESASTNQTSMYLCASCSATQPQHFGDGTRLSIL.

V gene TRBV7-2 combines with J gene TRBJ1-1; D call uncertain. Germline V gene data show CDR1 as SGHTA and CDR2 as FQGNSA. This CDR3 is built from 15 residues. Trimming removed 1 base at V and 5 bases at J, with 14 bases between. CDR3 protein: CASSLVASRETEAFF. The CDR3 bases are TGTGCCAGCAGCTTAGTGGCCTCGCGGGAGACTGAAGCTTTCTTT.

The chain employs TRBV4-2 and TRBJ1-5; no reliable D call. CDR1 and CDR2 from the germline V gene are LGHNA and YNFKEQ. Trimming removed 0 bases at V and 2 bases at J, with 11 bases between. CDR3 size: 16 residues. CDR3 bases: TGTGCCAGCAGCCAAGATCCGGGAGACGGCAATCAGCCCCAGCATTTT. Its protein is CASSQDPGDGNQPQHF.

This sequence joins TRBV5-5 and TRBJ2-3; D is unclear. This CDR3 region has 15 residues. The ends were cut back, 0 bases at V and 2 bases at J, with 10 bases in the middle. Germline V gene sequence: CDR1 SGHKS, CDR2 YYEKEE (reference sequence). CDR3 sequence reads: CASSLETPSTDTQYF. CDR3 in DNA: TGTGCCAGCAGCTTGGAGACACCCTCCACAGATACGCAGTATTTT.

The V and J genes are TRBV6-5 and TRBJ2-5; D possibly corresponds to TRBD1 (6 bases). Germline CDR1 MNHEY, CDR2 SVGAGI. Trimming shortened V by 6 bases and J by 1 base, and 12 bases separated the two germline ends. The CDR3 is made up of 14 amino acids. CDR3 residues: CASRGAIAQETQYF. Here the CDR3 DNA reads TGTGCCAGCAGGGGGGCCATCGCCCAAGAGACCCAGTACTTC.

The chain employs TRBV18 and TRBJ1-6; D is unclear. The V gene's germline CDR1 is KGHSH and CDR2 LQKENI. The CDR3 sequence is 15 residues long. The V and J ends lost 2 bases and 7 bases respectively, with 12 bases between them. CDR3 coding DNA: TGTGCCAGCTCACCAGGGCTCCAGAAGAATTCACCCCTCCACTTT. Translation: CASSPGLQKNSPLHF.